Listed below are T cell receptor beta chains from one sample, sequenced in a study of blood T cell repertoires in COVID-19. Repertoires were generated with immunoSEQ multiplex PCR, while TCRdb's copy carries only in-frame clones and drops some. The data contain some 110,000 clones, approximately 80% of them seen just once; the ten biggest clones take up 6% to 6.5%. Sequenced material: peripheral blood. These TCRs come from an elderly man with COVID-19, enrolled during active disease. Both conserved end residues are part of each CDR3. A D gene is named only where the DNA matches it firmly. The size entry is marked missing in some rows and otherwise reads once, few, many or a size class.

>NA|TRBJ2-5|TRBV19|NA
TGTGCCAGTAGCCCTGACTATGCAAAATCACAGTACTTC
CASSPDYAKSQYF
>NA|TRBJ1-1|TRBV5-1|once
TGCGCCAGCAGCTTGGTACCGCCGAGCACTGAAGCTTTCTTT
CASSLVPPSTEAFF
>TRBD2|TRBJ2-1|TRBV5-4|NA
TGTGCCAGCAGCACGGGGACTAGCGGGTGGGGACACAATGAGCAGTTCTTC
CASSTGTSGWGHNEQFF
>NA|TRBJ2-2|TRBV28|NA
TGTGCCAGCGCAGGTCCCCCTCTTCTCACCGGGGAGCTGTTTTTT
CASAGPPLLTGELFF
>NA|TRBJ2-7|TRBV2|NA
TGTGCCAGCACAATTCAGGATTCATACGAGCAGTACTTC
CASTIQDSYEQYF
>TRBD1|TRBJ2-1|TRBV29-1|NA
TGCAGCGTGGACAGGGGGCCGGCCAATGAGCAGTTCTTC
CSVDRGPANEQFF
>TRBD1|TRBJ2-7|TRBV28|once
TGTGCCAGCAGTCCCGGGACAGGGGGCTACGAGCAGTACTTC
CASSPGTGGYEQYF
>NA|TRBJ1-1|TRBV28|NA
TGTGCCAGCAGTTTATGGCTACAGGGAACTGAAGCTTTCTTT
CASSLWLQGTEAFF
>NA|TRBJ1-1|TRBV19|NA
TGTGCCAGTAGTGCTACAGGGCTTATGGGCACTGAAGCTTTCTTT
CASSATGLMGTEAFF
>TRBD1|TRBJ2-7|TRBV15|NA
TGTGCCACCAGCAGAGGACAGGGGCGCGACGAGCAGTACTTC
CATSRGQGRDEQYF
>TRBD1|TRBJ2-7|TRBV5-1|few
TGCGCCAGCAGCACGGGGACAGGGAGATACGAGCAGTACTTC
CASSTGTGRYEQYF
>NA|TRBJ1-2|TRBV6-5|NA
TGTGCCAGCAGTTACGGGCGCGACTATGGCTACACCTTC
CASSYGRDYGYTF
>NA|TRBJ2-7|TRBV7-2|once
TGTGCCAGCAGCTCACAATTAGGCAGGGGATCCGAGCAGTACTTC
CASSSQLGRGSEQYF
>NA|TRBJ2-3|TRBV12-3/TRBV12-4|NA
TGTGCCAGCAGCCACTACTCCACAGATACGCAGTATTTT
CASSHYSTDTQYF
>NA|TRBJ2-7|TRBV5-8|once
TGTGCCAGCAGCGACGGGTACTCCTACGAGCAGTACTTC
CASSDGYSYEQYF
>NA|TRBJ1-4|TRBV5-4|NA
TGTGCCAGCAGCGCGTTTCAGGGACAAGATAATGAAAAACTGTTTTTT
CASSAFQGQDNEKLFF
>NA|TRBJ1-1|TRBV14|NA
TGTGCCAGCAGCCAGGGAGGTAACACTGAAGCTTTCTTT
CASSQGGNTEAFF
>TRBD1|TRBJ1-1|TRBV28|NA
TGTGCCAGCAGGACAGGGGCCACGAACACTGAAGCTTTCTTT
CASRTGATNTEAFF
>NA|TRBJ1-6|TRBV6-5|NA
TGTGCCAGCGGGAGGTATAATTCACCCCTCCACTTT
CASGRYNSPLHF
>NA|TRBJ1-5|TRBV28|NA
TGTGCCAGCAGTTTCTTTCAACAGGGCGGGCAGCCCCAGCATTTT
CASSFFQQGGQPQHF
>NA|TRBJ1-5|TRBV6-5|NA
TGTGCCAGCAGTAGGGAGGGGAATCAGCCCCAGCATTTT
CASSREGNQPQHF
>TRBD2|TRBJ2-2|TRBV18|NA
TGTGCCAGCTCACCAGTCTTAATTGGGACTACGAACACCGGGGAGCTGTTTTTT
CASSPVLIGTTNTGELFF
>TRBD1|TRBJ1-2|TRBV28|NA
TGTGCCAGCAGTTTATGGACAGGGGTCACTAACTATGGCTACACCTTC
CASSLWTGVTNYGYTF
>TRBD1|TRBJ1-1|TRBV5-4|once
TGTGCCAGCAGCTCGAGGACAGGGGGCGGGAACACTGAAGCTTTCTTT
CASSSRTGGGNTEAFF
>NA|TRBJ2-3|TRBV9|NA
TGTGCCAGCAGCGTAGCTGGGCAAGGCCTAGATACGCAGTATTTT
CASSVAGQGLDTQYF
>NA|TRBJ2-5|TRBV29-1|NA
TGCAGCGTTGAAGAGGGGAGCGGAGAAGAAGAGACCCAGTACTTC
CSVEEGSGEEETQYF
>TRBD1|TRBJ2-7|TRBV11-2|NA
TGTGCCAGCAGCTTTCCCAGACAGGGCCCCTACGAGCAGTACTTC
CASSFPRQGPYEQYF
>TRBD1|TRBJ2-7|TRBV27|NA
TGTGCCAGCAGTCCGGGGACAGGGGGCGTCGAGCAGTACTTC
CASSPGTGGVEQYF
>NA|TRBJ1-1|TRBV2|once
TGTGCCAGCCTAGAGAGATGGGACACTGAAGCTTTCTTT
CASLERWDTEAFF
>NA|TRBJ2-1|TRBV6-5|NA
TGTGCCAGCAGTTTCTTCTCTCAGGGCTACAATGAGCAGTTCTTC
CASSFFSQGYNEQFF
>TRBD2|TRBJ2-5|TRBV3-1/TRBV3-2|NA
TGTGCCAGCAGGGCTAGCGGACAAGAGACCCAGTACTTC
CASRASGQETQYF
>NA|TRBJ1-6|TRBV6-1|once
TGTGCCAGCAGTGAACATTTCCCCTTGCGATCACCCCTCCACTTT
CASSEHFPLRSPLHF
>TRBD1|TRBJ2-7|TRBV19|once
TGTGCCAGTAGTAGGACAGGGGCCGGTTCCTACGAGCAGTACTTC
CASSRTGAGSYEQYF
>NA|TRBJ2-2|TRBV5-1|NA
TGCGCCAGCAGCTTGTCCCCGGGGACCGGGGAGCTGTTTTTT
CASSLSPGTGELFF
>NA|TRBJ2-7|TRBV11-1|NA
TGTGCCAGCAGCTGGAAAACAGAGAATCCCTACGAGCAGTACTTC
CASSWKTENPYEQYF
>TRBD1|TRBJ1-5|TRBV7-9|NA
TGTGCCAGCAGCGCAGGGACAGGGGATAGAAGCAATCAGCCCCAGCATTTT
CASSAGTGDRSNQPQHF
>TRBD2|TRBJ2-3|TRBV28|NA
TGTGCCAGCAGCACGGGAGGCGAGGGCACAGATACGCAGTATTTT
CASSTGGEGTDTQYF
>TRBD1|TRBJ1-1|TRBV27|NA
TGTGCCAGCAGTCAGCAGGGGGGCCTCGAAGCTTTCTTT
CASSQQGGLEAFF
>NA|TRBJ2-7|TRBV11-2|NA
TGTGCCAGCAGCTTAGCCGGCAGGATTTCCTACGAGCAGTACTTC
CASSLAGRISYEQYF
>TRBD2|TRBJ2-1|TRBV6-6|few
TGTGCCAGCAGTACGCGGACTAGCGGGAGGTACAATGAGCAGTTCTTC
CASSTRTSGRYNEQFF
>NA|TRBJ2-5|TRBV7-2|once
TGTGCCAGCAGCAGCGGGCCACAAGAGACCCAGTACTTC
CASSSGPQETQYF
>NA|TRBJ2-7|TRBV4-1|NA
TGCGCCAGCAGCCAAATGGGAACTAGCTACGAGCAGTACTTC
CASSQMGTSYEQYF
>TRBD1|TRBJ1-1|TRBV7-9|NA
TGTGCCAGCAGCTTAGATCGCTCAGGGGGCCAGAACACTGAAGCTTTCTTT
CASSLDRSGGQNTEAFF
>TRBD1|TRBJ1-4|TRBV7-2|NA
TGTGCCAGCAGCTTACTAGCTGGGACAGGGGGCGTTGAAAAACTGTTTTTT
CASSLLAGTGGVEKLFF
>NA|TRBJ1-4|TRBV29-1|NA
TGCAGCGTTACAGCTTCTAATGAAAAACTGTTTTTT
CSVTASNEKLFF
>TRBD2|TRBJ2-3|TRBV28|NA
TGTGCCAGCAGATCGACTAGCGGGAGTTTCATGGATACGCAGTATTTT
CASRSTSGSFMDTQYF
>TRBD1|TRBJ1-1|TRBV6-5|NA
TGTGCCAGCAGCCTAACAGGGGACACTGAAGCTTTCTTT
CASSLTGDTEAFF
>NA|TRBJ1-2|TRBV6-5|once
TGTGCCAGCAGTTCTCCTCAGGGAGGGGGCTACACCTTC
CASSSPQGGGYTF
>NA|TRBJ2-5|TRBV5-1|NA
TGCGCCAGCAGCTGGGGGGTCCAACAAGAGACCCAGTACTTC
CASSWGVQQETQYF
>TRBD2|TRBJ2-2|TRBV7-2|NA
TGTGCCAGCAGCTTAGTTCCAGCGGCGGGAGTTACCGGGGAGCTGTTTTTT
CASSLVPAAGVTGELFF
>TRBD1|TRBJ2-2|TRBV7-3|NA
TGTGCCAGCAGCTCAGGGACAGTCGGGACCGGGGAGCTGTTTTTT
CASSSGTVGTGELFF